This T cell receptor (beta chain) was captured by sequencing in a study of tissue T cells after allogeneic stem cell transplantation. Findings and caveats of the study: This small cohort was clinically heterogeneous, and sampling depth was a limitation.

Comment on this clone: Its antigen is currently unknown. Mouse germline and gene names are used. The read is 1 residue too short to cover the CDR3 end, so that end is filled in from the germline J gene.

Here immunoSEQ multiplex PCR was the method, and the copy in TCRdb shows in-frame clones only, minus some. The data contain approximately 5,000 clones, around 30% of them singletons. Unmatched junction bases numbered 5, after V lost 3 bases and J lost 7 bases. CDR3 length equals 13 residues. Germline lookup yields CDR1 SNHLY and CDR2 FYNGKV (reference sequence). Time point noted: mouse harvest day 14 after allogeneic transplant. Tail vein injection delivered 10^7 T-cell-depleted bone marrow cells and 10^6 splenic CD5+ T cells. Tissues came from B6→BALB/c major-mismatch GVHD mice at day 7 or 14. The chain combines TRBV3 with TRBJ2-7; 8 positions agree with TRBD1. The TCR sequence derives from a female BALB/c mouse given C57BL/6 T cells with graft-versus-host disease after an allogeneic hematopoietic cell transplant. Sequenced sample: skin. The sequenced part of the CDR3 DNA is TGTGCCAGCAGCTTCGGACAGGGAAGGGAACAGTAC. Translated: CASSFGQGREQY. The whole CDR3 sequence is CASSFGQGREQYF.